The 32 T cell receptor beta chains below were found in one sample sequenced in a study of CD8 T cells in ankylosing spondylitis. In TCRdb, the 5' RACE reads were re-called with MiXCR into one record per CDR3 protein. The sample has 200,000 to 300,000 distinct CDR3 sequences; roughly 10% are singletons. Material for sequencing was blood, either unsorted or a sorted T cell fraction (not recorded which). Receptor source: a male donor with ankylosing spondylitis or in good health (not recorded which).

The chain recombines TRBV11-2 with TRBJ2-2, with D possibly matching TRBD1 (6 bases). This CDR3 contains 15 residues. V lost 2 bases to trimming and J lost 4 bases, with 11 bases between them. Germline-derived CDR1 and CDR2 are SGHAT and FQNNGV. In DNA form, the CDR3 reads TGTGCCAGCAGCTTAATTGGGACACCCACCGGGGAGCTGTTTTTT. It is translated as CASSLIGTPTGELFF.

This chain connects TRBV20-1 to TRBJ2-3, with D perhaps matching TRBD2 (6 bases). CDR3 length: 15 amino acids. Looked up from germline, CDR1 is DFQATT and CDR2 is SNEGSKA (reference sequence). V lost 0 bases and J lost 6, with 16 bases in between. CDR3 loop: CSARDLLGTWDTQYF. As DNA, the CDR3 is TGCAGTGCTAGAGATCTGTTGGGGACTTGGGATACGCAGTATTTT.

This clonotype was picked up many times. The rearrangement uses TRBV29-1 and TRBJ2-3; 9 bases are shared with TRBD1. J lost 2 bases, V lost 6 bases, and 3 bases had no gene match. This CDR3 comprises 13 residues. The germline V gene has CDR1 SQVTM and CDR2 ANQGSEA. Here the CDR3 reads CSVDRGVTDTQYF. The CDR3 region has the DNA TGCAGCGTGGACAGGGGAGTCACAGATACGCAGTATTTT.

This clonotype was recorded at least ten times. This chain uses TRBV15 with TRBJ1-1; 9 positions match TRBD1. CDR1 and CDR2 from the germline V gene are LNHNV and YYDKDF (reference sequence). Germline trimming cut 0 bases from V and 8 bases from J; bases unmatched to any gene: 7. This CDR3 region has 15 residues. DNA of the CDR3: TGTGCCACCAGCAGAGAACACGCGACAGGGGGGGAAGCTTTCTTT. Residues: CATSREHATGGEAFF.

This chain uses TRBV18 with TRBJ2-5; D is perhaps TRBD1 (6 bases). The CDR3 extends over 13 amino acids. Between the trimmed V and J ends, which lost 3 bases and 4 bases, there was a span of 9 bases. Per the germline V gene, CDR1 is KGHSH and CDR2 is LQKENI. The DNA for the CDR3 is TGTGCCAGCTCACCGGCACAGGGAGAGACCCAGTACTTC. Protein product: CASSPAQGETQYF.

Many counts were recorded for this clonotype. The genes are TRBV5-1 and TRBJ2-7, with TRBD1 identical over 8 bases. Germline V gene data show CDR1 as SGHRS and CDR2 as YFSETQ. With 0 bases clipped from V and 4 bases from J, the junction kept 6 bases outside the gene matches. The CDR3 covers 15 residues. The CDR3 sequence: CASSLGTGGSYEQYF. CDR3 nucleotides: TGCGCCAGCAGCTTGGGAACAGGGGGTTCGTACGAGCAGTACTTC.

This clonotype was counted ten times or more. The rearrangement links TRBV6-1 to TRBJ2-3, with 8 bases fitting TRBD2. Trimming took 7 bases from V and 9 from J; bases not matched to a gene: 12. Germline values: CDR1 MNHNS, CDR2 SASEGT. The CDR3 covers 14 residues. The DNA of the CDR3 is TGTGCCAGCAAAATAGCGGGGTCACGGGGGACGCAGTATTTT. It is translated as CASKIAGSRGTQYF.

CDR3 sequence: CASSRKLAGVNEQFF. The CDR3 bases are TGTGCCAGCAGCCGGAAACTAGCGGGAGTTAATGAGCAGTTCTTC. V is TRBV13 and J is TRBJ2-1; 11 nucleotides agree with TRBD2. CDR1 and CDR2 from the germline V gene are PRHDT and FYEKMQ (reference sequence). There are 15 residues in the CDR3. Germline trimming cut 5 bases from V and 7 bases from J; bases unmatched to any gene: 7. Using reference TRBV13 and TRBJ2-1 for the parts outside the CDR3, the full variable domain is AAGVIQSPRHLIKEKRETATLKCYPIPRHDTVYWYQQGPGQDPQFLISFYEKMQSDKGSIPDRFSAQQFSDYHSELNMSSLELGDSALYFCASSRKLAGVNEQFFGPGTRLTVL.

Concerning this clonotype: This sequence may be a read error, since a much larger clone differs from it by one base. The genes are TRBV20-1 and TRBJ2-7, with TRBD1 matching 7 bases. Germline V lookup: CDR1 DFQATT, CDR2 SNEGSKA (reference sequence). The CDR3 spans 14 residues. DNA of the CDR3: TGCAGTGCTAGGTTAGGGGGCGGACAATACGCGCAGTACTTC. This sequence encodes CSARLGGGQYAQYF.

This clonotype has only a few counts. V gene TRBV5-1 combines with J gene TRBJ2-3; D may be TRBD2 (7 bases). CDR1 and CDR2 (germline): SGHRS, YFSETQ. This CDR3 comprises 15 residues. Trimming stripped 7 bases from V and 6 bases from J, with 21 bases between. DNA for the CDR3: TGCGCCAGCGTTATCGGGGGGCAAGGAATGGATACGCAGTATTTT. It specifies CASVIGGQGMDTQYF.

There are a few counts of this clonotype. The chain couples TRBV7-9 to TRBJ2-1; 13 nucleotides align to TRBD2. The CDR3 is 13 amino acids. Germline V lookup: CDR1 SEHNR, CDR2 FQNEAQ (reference sequence). V was clipped by 4 bases and J by 14 bases; unmatched bases: 5. CDR3 in amino acids: CASSSRTSGGEFF. The CDR3 nucleotides are TGTGCCAGCAGCTCCAGGACTAGCGGGGGAGAGTTCTTC.

The chain combines TRBV4-1 with TRBJ1-5; D is possibly TRBD1 (5 bases). The CDR3 has 15 amino acids. Trimming pared 5 bases from V and 3 bases from J, leaving 14 bases between. Germline lookup yields CDR1 MGHRA and CDR2 YSYEKL. Written as DNA, the CDR3 is TGCGCCAGCAGCTCCCAAGCAGGGAACAATCAGCCCCAGCATTTT. Amino acids: CASSSQAGNNQPQHF.

This chain connects TRBV29-1 to TRBJ1-5; perhaps TRBD1 as D (5 bases). Germline-derived CDR1 and CDR2 are SQVTM and ANQGSEA. V dropped 6 bases and J dropped 0 bases, with 9 bases sitting between them. This CDR3 has 13 residues. CDR3 region: CSVAGDSNQPQHF. CDR3 bases: TGCAGCGTCGCGGGGGATAGCAATCAGCCCCAGCATTTT.

The gene calls are TRBV6-1 and TRBJ2-3, with D maybe TRBD1 (5 bases). Germline-derived CDR1 and CDR2 are MNHNS and SASEGT. V was shortened by 1 base and J by 0 bases, with 20 bases between the two germline ends. This CDR3 contains 19 residues. The CDR3 DNA follows: TGTGCCAGCAGTGAAGGTAACAGGTGGATGAAGATAAGCACAGATACGCAGTATTTT. It specifies CASSEGNRWMKISTDTQYF.

The J gene is TRBJ2-1, the V gene TRBV3-1, with TRBD2 identical over 10 bases. This CDR3 contains 18 residues. Germline V gene lookup returns CDR1 LGHDT and CDR2 YNNKEL (reference sequence). Trimming cost V 10 bases and J 4 bases; bases outside gene matches: 19. The chain's CDR3 is CATRQLAGIQEGYNEQFF. The CDR3 region has the DNA TGTGCCACCAGACAACTAGCGGGAATCCAAGAGGGGTACAATGAGCAGTTCTTC.

CDR3 DNA: TGCAGTGCTAGAGACCGACAGGGGGTAGGAGAAAAACTGTTTTTT. Encoded protein: CSARDRQGVGEKLFF. The V gene is TRBV20-1, the J gene TRBJ1-4; 9 bases agree with TRBD1. This CDR3 region has 15 residues. The V and J ends lost 0 bases and 8 bases, in that order; junction bases with no gene match: 7. Germline CDR1 reads DFQATT; CDR2 reads SNEGSKA (reference sequence).

V is TRBV2 and J is TRBJ2-7; 8 bases agree with TRBD2. With V trimmed by 0 bases and J by 3 bases, 7 bases remained unmatched. The CDR3 is 16 residues long. The germline CDR1 and CDR2 sequences are SNHLY and FYNNEI. The CDR3 DNA reads as TGTGCCAGCAGTGAAGCGGTTGTTAGCGGGGACTACGAGCAGTACTTC. Translating it yields CASSEAVVSGDYEQYF.

This chain uses TRBV27 with TRBJ2-1; 8 bases agree with TRBD2. The CDR3 is 16 amino acids. The V gene's germline CDR1 is MNHEY and CDR2 SMNVEV (reference sequence). Germline trimming cut 4 bases from V and 3 bases from J; bases unmatched to any gene: 8. The CDR3 sequence: CASSSLGSGGYNEQFF. In DNA form, the CDR3 reads TGTGCCAGCAGTTCCCTGGGGAGCGGGGGCTACAATGAGCAGTTCTTC.

In its sample, this clonotype was seen many times. The chain joins TRBV12-3 or TRBV12-4 to TRBJ1-5; D not resolved. This CDR3 contains 12 residues. Trimming stripped 3 bases from V and 6 bases from J, with 6 bases between. The CDR3: CASSFSSQPQHF. The CDR3 DNA is TGTGCCAGCAGTTTTTCGTCTCAGCCCCAGCATTTT.

Many counts were recorded for this clonotype. The genes are TRBV7-3 and TRBJ2-5; a possible D gene is TRBD1 (5 bases). V was cut by 2 bases and J by 1 base, with 8 bases left in between. The CDR3 is 14 amino acids. From germline, CDR1 is SGHTA and CDR2 FQGTGA. As DNA, the CDR3 is TGTGCCAGCAGCTTACAAGGGGCCCAAGAGACCCAGTACTTC. It specifies CASSLQGAQETQYF. Combining the CDR3 with reference TRBV7-3 and TRBJ2-5 gives the whole variable domain GAGVSQTPSNKVTEKGKYVELRCDPISGHTALYWYRQSLGQGPEFLIYFQGTGAADDSGLPNDRFFAVRPEGSVSTLKIQRTERGDSAVYLCASSLQGAQETQYFGPGTRLLVL.

This clonotype was detected many times. The chain carries TRBV7-2 and TRBJ2-7; 8 nucleotides align to TRBD2. The CDR3 spans 15 residues. The ends lost 5 bases at V and 2 bases at J; junction bases unmatched: 8. Germline CDR1 SGHTA, CDR2 FQGNSA. As DNA, the CDR3 is TGTGCCAGCAGCGTCACTAGCGGCCAAACCTACGAGCAGTACTTC. This gives the protein CASSVTSGQTYEQYF.

This clonotype turned up a few times. The CDR3, as DNA: TGTGCCAGCAGTGACAGAGACGAGCAGTACTTC. The encoded protein is CASSDRDEQYF. The V gene is TRBV25-1, the J gene TRBJ2-7; D gene unclear. V lost 3 bases to trimming and J lost 5 bases, with 5 bases between them. CDR3 length: 11 amino acids. The germline V gene encodes CDR1 MGHDK and CDR2 SYGVNS.

This clonotype showed up many times. CDR3 loop: CATSRDTPTAYGYTF. DNA of the CDR3: TGTGCCACCAGCAGAGATACCCCCACTGCTTATGGCTACACCTTC. V usage is TRBV15 and J usage is TRBJ1-2; D gene unclear. V shed 0 bases and J shed 5 bases, with 13 bases lying between them. The germline V gene encodes CDR1 LNHNV and CDR2 YYDKDF (reference sequence). CDR3 length equals 15 residues.

The chain is built from TRBV28 and TRBJ2-7; D not certain. The V and J ends lost 8 bases and 7 bases respectively, with 12 bases between them. Germline V lookup: CDR1 MDHEN, CDR2 SYDVKM. The length of the CDR3 is 11 residues. CDR3 DNA sequence: TGTGCCAGCCACTCTCGTCAGGAGCAGTACTTC. This codes for CASHSRQEQYF.

Many counts were recorded for this clonotype. The rearrangement joins TRBV20-1 to TRBJ1-2, with D possibly matching TRBD1 (6 bases). The CDR3 sequence is 14 residues long. V was cut by 0 bases and J by 6 bases, with 14 bases left in between. Germline V gene lookup returns CDR1 DFQATT and CDR2 SNEGSKA (reference sequence). In nucleotides, the CDR3 is TGCAGTGCTAGAGAGAACAGGGTCAGCAATGGCTACACCTTC. Translated, it gives CSARENRVSNGYTF.

This clonotype was counted ten times or more. This chain links TRBV5-1 with TRBJ1-1, with 8 bases matching TRBD1. Germline V CDR1 and CDR2: SGHRS, YFSETQ. After removal of 4 bases from V and 6 bases from J, the junction contained 8 bases not matched to a gene. The CDR3 totals 14 residues. The CDR3 loop is CASSPQTGASEAFF. The CDR3 DNA follows: TGCGCCAGCAGCCCCCAGACAGGGGCTTCTGAAGCTTTCTTT.

The sample holds many counts of this clonotype. This chain joins TRBV20-1 and TRBJ2-5; TRBD2 matches 10 bases. The CDR3 runs to 15 residues. Germline CDR1 is DFQATT and CDR2 is SNEGSKA (reference sequence). The ends lost 5 bases at V and 1 base at J; junction bases unmatched: 7. CDR3 nucleotide sequence: TGCAGTGCTGGTACCGAGCGGGGGGGCCAAGAGACCCAGTACTTC. It encodes CSAGTERGGQETQYF.

There are many counts of this clonotype. The J gene is TRBJ1-5, the V gene TRBV5-5; D gene ambiguous. CDR1 is SGHKS, CDR2 YYEKEE, per germline (reference sequence). The CDR3 runs to 15 residues. V lost 2 bases, J lost 3 bases, and 12 bases lay in between. In nucleotides, the CDR3 is TGTGCCAGCAGCTTCTTAGCCACTAACAATCAGCCCCAGCATTTT. It encodes CASSFLATNNQPQHF.

This clonotype was picked up many times. The chain has TRBV20-1 and TRBJ2-3; tentatively, D is TRBD1 (6 bases). V lost 6 bases, J lost 4 bases, and 14 bases lay in between. Germline-derived CDR1 and CDR2 are DFQATT and SNEGSKA (reference sequence). CDR3 length: 13 amino acids. The CDR3 nucleotides read TGCAGTGCGACCCCCCCAGGGGCAGATACGCAGTATTTT. Its protein product is CSATPPGADTQYF.

Concerning this clonotype itself: With a much larger clone just one base away, this may be a read error. This chain's CDR3 is CTSSVNSVVRGTDTQYF. CDR3 nucleotides: TGTACCAGCAGTGTGAATAGCGTAGTGAGGGGCACAGATACGCAGTATTTT. The chain couples TRBV25-1 to TRBJ2-3; D possibly corresponds to TRBD2 (5 bases). The CDR3 runs to 17 residues. Germline loops: CDR1 MGHDK, CDR2 SYGVNS.

V is TRBV5-1 and J is TRBJ1-5; a weak D match, TRBD1 (5 bases). The germline gives CDR1 SGHRS, CDR2 YFSETQ. The length of the CDR3 is 12 residues. V was pared by 3 bases and J by 16 bases, with 17 bases between. The CDR3 spells CASSSLGGLLHF. Written as DNA, the CDR3 is TGCGCCAGCAGCTCCCTCGGGGGGTTGCTACATTTT.

At least ten counts were recorded for this clonotype. This sequence joins TRBV9 and TRBJ1-1; D gene uncertain. The germline V and J ends were trimmed by 3 bases and 6 bases, with 6 bases remaining between them. The CDR3 totals 11 residues. CDR1 and CDR2 from the germline V gene are SGDLS and YYNGEE. CDR3 region: CASSGGAEAFF. CDR3 sequence (DNA): TGTGCCAGCAGCGGTGGGGCTGAAGCTTTCTTT.